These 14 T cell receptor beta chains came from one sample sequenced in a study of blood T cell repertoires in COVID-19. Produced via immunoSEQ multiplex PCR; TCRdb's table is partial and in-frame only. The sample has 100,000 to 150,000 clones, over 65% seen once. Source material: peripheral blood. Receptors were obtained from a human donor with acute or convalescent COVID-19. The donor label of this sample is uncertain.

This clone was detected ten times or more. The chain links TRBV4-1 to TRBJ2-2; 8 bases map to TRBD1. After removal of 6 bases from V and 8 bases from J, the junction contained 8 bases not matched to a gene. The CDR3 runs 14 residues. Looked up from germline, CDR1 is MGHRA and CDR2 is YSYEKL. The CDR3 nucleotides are TGCGCCAGCAGTCGGACAGGGCCTAGTGGGGAGCTGTTTTTT. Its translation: CASSRTGPSGELFF.

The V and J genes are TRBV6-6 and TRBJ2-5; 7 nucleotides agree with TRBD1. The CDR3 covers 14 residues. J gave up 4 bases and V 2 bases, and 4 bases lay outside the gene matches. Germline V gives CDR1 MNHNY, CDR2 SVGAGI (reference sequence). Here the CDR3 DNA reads TGTGCCAGCAGTTACCCGGGACAGAGAGAGACCCAGTACTTC. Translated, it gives CASSYPGQRETQYF.

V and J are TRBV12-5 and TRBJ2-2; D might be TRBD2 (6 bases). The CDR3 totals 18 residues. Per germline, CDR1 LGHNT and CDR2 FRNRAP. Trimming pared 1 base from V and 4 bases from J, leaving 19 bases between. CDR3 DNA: TGTGCTAGTGGTTTGGAACCTATTCCGGGACTTCCCACCGGGGAGCTGTTTTTT. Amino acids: CASGLEPIPGLPTGELFF.

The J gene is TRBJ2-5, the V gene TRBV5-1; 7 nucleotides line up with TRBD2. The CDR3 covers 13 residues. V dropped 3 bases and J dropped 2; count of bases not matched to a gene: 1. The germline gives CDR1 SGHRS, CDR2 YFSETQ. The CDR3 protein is CASSWGGQETQYF. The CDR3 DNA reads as TGCGCCAGCAGCTGGGGGGGGCAAGAGACCCAGTACTTC.

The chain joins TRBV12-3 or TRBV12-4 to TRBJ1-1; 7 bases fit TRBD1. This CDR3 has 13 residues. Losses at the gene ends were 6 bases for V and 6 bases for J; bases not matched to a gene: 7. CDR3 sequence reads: CASRPGQAAEAFF. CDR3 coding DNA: TGTGCCAGCAGACCTGGACAGGCTGCTGAAGCTTTCTTT.

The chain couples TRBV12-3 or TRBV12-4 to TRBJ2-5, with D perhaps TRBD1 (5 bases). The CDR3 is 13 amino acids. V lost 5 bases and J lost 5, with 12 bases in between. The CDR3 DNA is TGTGCCAGCAGTCGAGGACAACCGGAGACCCAGTACTTC. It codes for CASSRGQPETQYF.

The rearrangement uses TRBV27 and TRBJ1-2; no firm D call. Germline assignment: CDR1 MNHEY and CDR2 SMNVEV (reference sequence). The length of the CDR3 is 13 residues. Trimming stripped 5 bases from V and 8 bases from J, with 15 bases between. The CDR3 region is CASSPDRLGGYTF. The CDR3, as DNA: TGTGCCAGCAGTCCCGATAGGCTAGGAGGCTACACCTTC.

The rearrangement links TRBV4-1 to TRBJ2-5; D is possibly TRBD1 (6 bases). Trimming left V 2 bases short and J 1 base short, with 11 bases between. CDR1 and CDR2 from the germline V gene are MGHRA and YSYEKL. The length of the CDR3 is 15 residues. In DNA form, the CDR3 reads TGCGCCAGCAGCCAACCGGGACAAATCCAAGAGACCCAGTACTTC. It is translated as CASSQPGQIQETQYF.

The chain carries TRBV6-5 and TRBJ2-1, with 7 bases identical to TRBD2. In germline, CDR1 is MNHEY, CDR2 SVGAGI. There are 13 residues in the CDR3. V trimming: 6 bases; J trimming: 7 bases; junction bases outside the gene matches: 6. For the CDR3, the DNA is TGTGCCAGCAGACGCGGGGGTCGGAATGAGCAGTTCTTC. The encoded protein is CASRRGGRNEQFF.

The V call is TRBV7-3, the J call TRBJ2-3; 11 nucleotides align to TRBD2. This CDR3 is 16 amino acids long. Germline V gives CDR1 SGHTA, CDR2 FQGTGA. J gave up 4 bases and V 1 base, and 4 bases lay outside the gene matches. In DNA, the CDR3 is TGTGCCAGCAGCTTAATAGCGGGGGGGCTCGCAGATACGCAGTATTTT. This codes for CASSLIAGGLADTQYF.

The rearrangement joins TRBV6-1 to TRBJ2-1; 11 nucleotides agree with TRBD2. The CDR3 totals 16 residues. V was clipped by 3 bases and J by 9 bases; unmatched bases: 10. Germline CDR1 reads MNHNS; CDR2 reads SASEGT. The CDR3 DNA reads TGTGCCAGCAGTGAGAGTAGCGGGGGGGCCATTGGTGAGCAGTTCTTC. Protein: CASSESSGGAIGEQFF.

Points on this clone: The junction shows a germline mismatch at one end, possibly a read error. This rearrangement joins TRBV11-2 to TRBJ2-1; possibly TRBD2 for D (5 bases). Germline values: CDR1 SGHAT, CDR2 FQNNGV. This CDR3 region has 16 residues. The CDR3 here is CASSSRRGSSYNKQFF. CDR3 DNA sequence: TGTGCCAGCAGCTCACGCCGTGGGAGCTCCTACAATAAGCAGTTCTTC.

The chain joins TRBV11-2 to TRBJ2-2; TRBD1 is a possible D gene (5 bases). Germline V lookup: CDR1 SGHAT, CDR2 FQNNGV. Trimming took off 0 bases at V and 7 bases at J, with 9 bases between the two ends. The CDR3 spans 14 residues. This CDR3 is CASSLDWGGGELFF. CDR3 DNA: TGTGCCAGCAGCTTAGATTGGGGCGGCGGGGAGCTGTTTTTT.

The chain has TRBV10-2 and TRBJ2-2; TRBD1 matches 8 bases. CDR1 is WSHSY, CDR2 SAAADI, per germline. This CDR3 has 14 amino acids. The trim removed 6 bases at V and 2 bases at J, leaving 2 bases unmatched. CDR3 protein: CASRQGVNTGELFF. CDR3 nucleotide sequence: TGCGCCAGCAGACAGGGGGTCAACACCGGGGAGCTGTTTTTT.